A selection of T cell receptor beta chains follows, all from one sample in a study. Each CDR3 protein is one row after TCRdb ran MiXCR on the 5' RACE reads. The data contain roughly 45,000 distinct CDR3 sequences, roughly a fifth of them seen just once; the ten biggest clones take up just over 4%. Sequences were obtained from Tregs sorted from blood. The origin of the receptors is a female donor with breast cancer. Both conserved end residues are part of each CDR3. The order of the fields is CDR3 protein, CDR3 DNA, V gene, J gene, clone size, D gene. The D gene is left open where the match is weak. Not all rows give a size; the values are once, few, many and, for expanded clones, a class.

CASNVAGLADTDTQYF	TGTGCCAGCAACGTCGCCGGACTAGCGGACACAGATACGCAGTATTTT	TRBV28	TRBJ2-3	many	TRBD2
CASSTTGEKLFF	TGTGCCAGCAGTACGACCGGTGAAAAACTGTTTTTT	TRBV12-3/TRBV12-4	TRBJ1-4	NA	NA
CSAEKRGGRQRETQYF	TGCAGTGCTGAAAAGCGGGGGGGCCGTCAACGTGAGACCCAGTACTTC	TRBV20-1	TRBJ2-5	few	TRBD2
CASSEEAVSYEQYF	TGTGCCAGCAGCGAAGAGGCGGTCTCCTACGAGCAGTACTTC	TRBV7-2	TRBJ2-7	few	NA
CATSDTGTGGSNYGYTF	TGTGCCACCAGTGACACCGGGACAGGAGGTTCTAACTATGGCTACACCTTC	TRBV24-1	TRBJ1-2	many	TRBD1
CASSSPGLVDNEQFF	TGTGCCAGCAGTTCCCCAGGACTAGTCGACAATGAGCAGTTCTTC	TRBV28	TRBJ2-1	NA	TRBD2
CASSRRVGGANVLTF	TGTGCCAGCAGCAGACGGGTGGGGGGGGCCAACGTCCTGACTTTC	TRBV27	TRBJ2-6	few	NA
CATKPGPESNTEAFF	TGTGCCACCAAACCGGGACCCGAATCGAACACTGAAGCTTTCTTT	TRBV6-5	TRBJ1-1	many	NA
CSARDYVQGAFGYTF	TGCAGTGCTAGAGATTACGTACAGGGGGCTTTTGGCTACACCTTC	TRBV20-1	TRBJ1-2	NA	TRBD1
CAIGSGDEQFF	TGTGCCATCGGTTCAGGAGATGAGCAGTTCTTC	TRBV10-3	TRBJ2-1	few	NA
CASSQEEVAPQHF	TGCGCCAGCAGCCAAGAGGAGGTCGCCCCCCAGCATTTT	TRBV4-1	TRBJ1-5	NA	NA
CASSQDPPGNQPQHF	TGCGCCAGCAGCCAAGATCCGCCAGGGAATCAGCCCCAGCATTTT	TRBV4-1	TRBJ1-5	NA	NA
CASSLVGTSGRANEQYF	TGTGCCAGCAGTTTGGTTGGGACTAGCGGGAGGGCCAACGAGCAGTACTTC	TRBV12-3/TRBV12-4	TRBJ2-7	many	TRBD2
CASSSRLAGGETQYF	TGTGCCAGCAGTTCCCGGCTAGCGGGAGGAGAGACCCAGTACTTC	TRBV28	TRBJ2-5	NA	TRBD2
CANSTQGNQPQHF	TGTGCCAACAGTACACAGGGGAATCAGCCCCAGCATTTT	TRBV28	TRBJ1-5	NA	TRBD1
CASSQRQGKYEQYF	TGCGCCAGCAGCCAACGACAGGGGAAATACGAGCAGTACTTC	TRBV4-1	TRBJ2-7	NA	TRBD1
CASAQEGGTEAFF	TGTGCTAGTGCCCAAGAGGGGGGCACTGAAGCTTTCTTT	TRBV12-5	TRBJ1-1	many	NA
CSASLRERAYEQYF	TGCAGTGCTAGTCTTCGGGAGAGGGCCTACGAGCAGTACTTC	TRBV20-1	TRBJ2-7	many	NA
CASSFLPRGYNEQFF	TGTGCCAGCAGCTTCCTTCCCCGGGGCTACAATGAGCAGTTCTTC	TRBV7-2	TRBJ2-1	NA	NA
CASKPGQGFHEQYF	TGTGCCAGCAAGCCGGGGCAGGGCTTCCACGAGCAGTACTTC	TRBV6-6	TRBJ2-7	few	NA
CASSRQGHYGYTF	TGTGCCAGCAGTCGACAGGGGCACTATGGCTACACCTTC	TRBV12-3/TRBV12-4	TRBJ1-2	many	TRBD1
CASGRGTGSYGYTF	TGCGCCAGCGGCCGAGGCACGGGATCCTATGGCTACACCTTC	TRBV4-1	TRBJ1-2	NA	NA
CSAGGDGRNIQYF	TGCAGTGCGGGCGGGGATGGCCGGAACATTCAGTACTTC	TRBV20-1	TRBJ2-4	many	NA
CASSLAASRAGELFF	TGTGCCAGCAGCTTAGCGGCTAGCCGCGCCGGGGAGCTGTTTTTT	TRBV7-9	TRBJ2-2	NA	NA
CASSLMTVPGLADEQYF	TGCGCCAGCAGCTTAATGACAGTGCCGGGACTAGCTGACGAGCAGTACTTC	TRBV5-1	TRBJ2-7	many	TRBD2
CASSYNSGRAVEQYF	TGTGCCAGCAGCTACAACAGCGGGAGGGCGGTCGAGCAGTACTTC	TRBV7-8	TRBJ2-7	many	TRBD2
CATSDPQGAGNIQYF	TGTGCCACCAGTGACCCACAGGGGGCCGGAAACATTCAGTACTTC	TRBV24-1	TRBJ2-4	few	TRBD1
CASRDRVGYQPQHF	TGTGCCAGCAGGGACAGGGTCGGGTATCAGCCCCAGCATTTT	TRBV2	TRBJ1-5	NA	TRBD1
CASSQVSTAVELFF	TGCGCCAGCAGCCAAGTCTCCACCGCGGTGGAGCTGTTTTTT	TRBV4-1	TRBJ2-2	NA	NA
CADSSGQNKDTQYF	TGCGCCGACAGCTCGGGACAGAATAAGGATACGCAGTATTTT	TRBV5-1	TRBJ2-3	NA	TRBD1
CASSLSGGRYNEQFF	TGCGCCAGCAGCTTGTCGGGAGGCCGGTACAATGAGCAGTTCTTC	TRBV5-1	TRBJ2-1	few	TRBD2
CASSLYRSSSNQPQHF	TGTGCCAGCAGTTTATACCGTTCCTCTAGCAATCAGCCCCAGCATTTT	TRBV27	TRBJ1-5	many	NA
CAWKTSKNTGELFF	TGTGCCTGGAAAACTAGCAAGAACACCGGGGAGCTGTTTTTT	TRBV30	TRBJ2-2	NA	NA
CASRIQRCGELFF	TGCGCCAGCAGAATCCAGCGGTGCGGGGAGCTGTTTTTT	TRBV23-1	TRBJ2-2	once	NA
CASSLVFGRALNTEAFF	TGTGCCAGCAGCTTGGTATTTGGCAGGGCACTGAACACTGAAGCTTTCTTT	TRBV5-5	TRBJ1-1	few	NA
CASSSWGTGGLAAFF	TGTGCCAGCAGTTCCTGGGGGACAGGAGGGTTAGCAGCTTTCTTT	TRBV6-1	TRBJ1-1	many	TRBD1
CASSEAENTEAFF	TGTGCCAGCAGTGAAGCCGAGAACACTGAAGCTTTCTTT	TRBV6-1	TRBJ1-1	many	NA